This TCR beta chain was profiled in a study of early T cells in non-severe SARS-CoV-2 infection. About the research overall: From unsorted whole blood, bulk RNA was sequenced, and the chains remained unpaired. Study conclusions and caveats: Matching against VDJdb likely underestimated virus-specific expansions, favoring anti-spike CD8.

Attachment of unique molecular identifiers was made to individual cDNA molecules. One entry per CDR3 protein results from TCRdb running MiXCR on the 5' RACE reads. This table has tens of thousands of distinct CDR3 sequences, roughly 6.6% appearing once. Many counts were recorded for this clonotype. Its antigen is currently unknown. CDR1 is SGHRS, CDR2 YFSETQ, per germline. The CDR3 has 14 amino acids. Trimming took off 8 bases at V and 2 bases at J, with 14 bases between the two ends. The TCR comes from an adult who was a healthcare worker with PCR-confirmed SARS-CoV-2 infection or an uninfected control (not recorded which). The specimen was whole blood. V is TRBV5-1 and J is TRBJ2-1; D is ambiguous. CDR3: CASSLSTTYNEQFF. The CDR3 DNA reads TGCGCCAGTTCCCTCTCGACGACCTACAATGAGCAGTTCTTC.